This entry features one T cell receptor beta chain sequence. Libraries were prepared by immunoSEQ multiplex PCR; TCRdb keeps only in-frame clonotypes and omits some of them. The sample shows 230,000 or so clones, 90% of them seen only once. The record originates from a study of blood T cell repertoires in COVID-19. Looking at the study overall: From T cells, B-cell-depleted T cells, or PBMCs came the material, which was cDNA or gDNA.

Germline assignment: CDR1 SGHAT and CDR2 FQDESV (reference sequence). V was trimmed by 3 bases and J by 7 bases, leaving 7 bases between them. This CDR3 is built from 12 residues. The sequenced sample consisted of peripheral blood. The sequence derives from an older woman with COVID-19, enrolled during active disease. The chain couples TRBV11-1 to TRBJ2-4; D is perhaps TRBD2 (6 bases). DNA for the CDR3: TGTGCCAGCAGCTTTGGGGGGAACATTCAGTACTTC. Protein product: CASSFGGNIQYF.